This T cell receptor beta chain was sequenced during a study of response to subunit inactivated influenza vaccine (dated by TCRdb to the late 2010s). Background for the entire study: Deep quantitative profiling of the T cell receptor repertoire was used in the study to follow responses to a trivalent subunit inactivated influenza vaccine. What the work shows at the level of the full study, not this receptor alone: The authors proposed that each seasonal influenza vaccination may bring in only a limited number of new T cells.

Library creation used RT-PCR. The sample was run on an Illumina HiSeq 2500. Clones were called with MiXCR by TCRdb after fastp trimmed the public reads at Q25, and only in-frame beta chains were retained. Identical CDR3 protein sequences are pooled into one entry, listed with their most common genes and DNA. This sample has hundreds of thousands of distinct CDR3 sequences in its table, and approximately 15% of those were observed once. The ten largest clonotypes hold 11% of the sample. The CDR3 covers 16 residues, taking in both the cysteine and the phenylalanine. Of all the DNA, just the CDR3 is kept, 48 bases in frame from base 1. V and J are truncated by 0 bases and 0 bases respectively, leaving an intervening sequence of 11 bases. CDR1 and CDR2 (MNHEY, SVGEGT) derive from the germline V gene. This clonotype was picked up a small number of times. The target of this receptor is not known. It has no much larger one-base neighbor in the sample; base qualities were not kept.

The chain uses TRBV6-2 or TRBV6-3 and TRBJ1-1; D gene: possibly TRBD1, on 5 matching bases. The receptor's source is a man in his forties or fifties who received an inactivated influenza vaccine. Donor details come from another sample of the same person, matched by shared clones. The source material was PBMCs from blood, sampled roughly 13 days after vaccination. The nucleotide sequence reads TGTGCCAGCAGTTACTCGGCAGGGAACTTGAACACTGAAGCTTTCTTT. Protein translation: CASSYSAGNLNTEAFF.